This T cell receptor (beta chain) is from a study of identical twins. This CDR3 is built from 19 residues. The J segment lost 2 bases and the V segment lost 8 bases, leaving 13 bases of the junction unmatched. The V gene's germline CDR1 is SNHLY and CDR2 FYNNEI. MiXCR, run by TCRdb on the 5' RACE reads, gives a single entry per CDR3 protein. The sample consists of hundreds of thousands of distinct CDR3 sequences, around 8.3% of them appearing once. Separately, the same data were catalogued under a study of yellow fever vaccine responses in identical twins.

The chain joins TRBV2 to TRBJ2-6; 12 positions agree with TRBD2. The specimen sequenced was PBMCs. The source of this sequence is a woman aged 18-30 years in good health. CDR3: CASPLGVLAGGAGANVLTF. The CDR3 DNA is TGTGCCAGCCCGTTGGGGGTACTAGCGGGAGGCGCTGGGGCCAACGTCCTGACTTTC.